Sequencing of this TCR beta chain was carried out in a study of shared clonotypes between healthy human individuals. As for the study in general: A donor's plate count was three for CD4 naive and three for CD4 memory; CD8 naive had two and CD8 memory one.

CDR3 size: 17 residues. Germline V gene sequence: CDR1 SGHTA, CDR2 FQGNSA. V lost 3 bases and J lost 0; bases outside the gene matches: 4. The data were produced by immunoSEQ multiplex PCR, yet TCRdb's version contains in-frame clones alone and is incomplete. The sample carries a few million clones, 85% to 95% recorded once. Study outcomes and limitations: Naive subsets tended to show greater estimated richness than memory subsets.

Regarding this clone: Its antigen remains unknown.

Specimen: naive CD4+ T cells from PBMCs. The sample's subset: CD45RA+ positively selected. The chain joins TRBV7-2 to TRBJ2-2; 10 bases align to TRBD2. This clonotype was obtained from a man younger than 35 in good health. Some clones in this sample may be carry-over from other donors' samples. Here the CDR3 DNA reads TGTGCCAGCAGCTTCCTAGCGGGAGCCACGAACACCGGGGAGCTGTTTTTT. This sequence encodes CASSFLAGATNTGELFF.